This TCR beta chain was captured in a study of OX40 agonist ivuxolimab in advanced cancers. Study details: An agonistic anti-OX40 (CD134) antibody, ivuxolimab, was used to treat the patients. Enrolled patients in dose escalation had cancers that were hepatocellular carcinoma, melanoma, renal cell or head and neck cancer.

The data were produced by immunoSEQ multiplex PCR, yet TCRdb's version contains in-frame clones alone and is incomplete. The profile shows approximately 94,000 clones, 80% to 85% of them singletons. The study's findings and limits: Some nonresponders likewise displayed low normalized T-cell clonal expansion.

CDR3 size: 12 residues. Per germline, CDR1 LNHDA and CDR2 SQIVND (reference sequence). Trimming cost V 10 bases and J 3 bases; bases outside gene matches: 4. Samples of blood were obtained at baseline, on cycle 4 day 1, and on cycle 7 day 1. This clone was seen repeatedly, ten times or more. Its specificity is unknown. Sequences were derived from CD4+ or CD8+ T cells sorted from blood, sampled in a trial of the OX40 agonist ivuxolimab. This TCR derives from an adult with an advanced solid tumor such as melanoma, head and neck, liver or kidney cancer. The chain employs TRBV19 and TRBJ1-1; TRBD1 matches at 8 bases. The CDR3 protein is CATKDRDTEAFF. The CDR3 DNA is TGTGCCACCAAGGACAGGGACACTGAAGCTTTCTTT.